This T cell receptor (beta chain) stems from a study of blood T cell repertoires in COVID-19. The table came from immunoSEQ multiplex PCR; TCRdb's copy has only in-frame clones and leaves some out. The data show roughly 100,000 clones, with more than 65% seen just once and about a sixth held by the top ten. This CDR3 spans 13 amino acids. Trimming stripped 3 bases from V and 2 bases from J, with 8 bases between. Germline loops: CDR1 SQVTM, CDR2 ANQGSEA. Material for sequencing was peripheral blood. The TCR comes from an elderly woman with active or convalescent COVID-19. The rearrangement joins TRBV29-1 to TRBJ2-4, with D possibly being TRBD2 (6 bases). In DNA, the CDR3 is TGCAGCGTTGAGGGGGGATCCAAAAACATTCAGTACTTC. The encoded protein is CSVEGGSKNIQYF. The variable domain in full, with the rest retrieved from reference TRBV29-1 and TRBJ2-4, is SAVISQKPSRDICQRGTSLTIQCQVDSQVTMMFWYRQQPGQSLTLIATANQGSEATYESGFVIDKFPISRPNLTFSTLTVSNMSPEDSSIYLCSVEGGSKNIQYFGAGTRLSVL.